These T cell receptor beta chains were read from a single sample in a study of blood T cell repertoires in COVID-19. Sequencing used immunoSEQ multiplex PCR; TCRdb keeps in-frame clones, though not all of them. The sample consists of some 74,000 clones, over 65% of them appearing once. Sequencing was carried out using peripheral blood. All receptors come from a woman of 80 years or more with acute or convalescent COVID-19. Both conserved end residues are part of each CDR3. The order of the fields is V gene, J gene, clone size, D gene, CDR3 protein, CDR3 DNA. The D gene is left open where the match is weak. Expanded clones get a size class; other rows say once, few or many, or leave the size out.

>TRBV3-1/TRBV3-2|TRBJ2-2|.|.
CASSPPGTQISGELFF
TGTGCCAGCAGCCCCCCTGGGACTCAGATCTCCGGGGAGCTGTTTTTT
>TRBV2|TRBJ1-1|.|.
CASSEVGGGTEAFF
TGTGCCAGCAGTGAAGTGGGGGGGGGCACTGAAGCTTTCTTT
>TRBV6-4|TRBJ1-1|.|.
CASSETATMNTEAFF
TGTGCCAGCAGTGAGACAGCAACAATGAACACTGAAGCTTTCTTT
>TRBV30|TRBJ2-7|few|.
CAWSPSYEQYF
TGTGCCTGGAGCCCGAGCTACGAGCAGTACTTC
>TRBV27|TRBJ1-5|.|TRBD1
CASGEGTGNQPQHF
TGTGCCAGCGGGGAAGGGACAGGCAATCAGCCCCAGCATTTT
>TRBV19|TRBJ2-7|.|TRBD1
CASSKGDRVEQYF
TGTGCCAGTAGTAAAGGGGACAGGGTCGAGCAGTACTTC
>TRBV10-3|TRBJ1-5|.|.
CAISPGIESNQPQHF
TGTGCCATCAGTCCCGGGATAGAAAGCAATCAGCCCCAGCATTTT
>TRBV15|TRBJ1-2|.|.
CATSRDPGYYGYTF
TGTGCCACCAGCAGAGATCCAGGGTACTATGGCTACACCTTC
>TRBV18|TRBJ2-3|.|.
CASSPSTTTDTQYF
TGTGCCAGCTCACCGTCAACTACCACAGATACGCAGTATTTT
>TRBV27|TRBJ1-3|.|TRBD1
CASSKDRGYSGNTIYF
TGTGCCAGCAGTAAGGACAGGGGATACTCTGGAAACACCATATATTTT
>TRBV27|TRBJ2-7|.|TRBD1
CASSLTDRDHEQYF
TGTGCCAGCAGTCTCACCGACAGGGACCACGAGCAGTACTTC
>TRBV30|TRBJ2-2|.|TRBD2
CAWKTSGNTGELFF
TGTGCCTGGAAGACTAGCGGAAACACCGGGGAGCTGTTTTTT
>TRBV19|TRBJ2-1|.|TRBD2
CASSIDSLAGAYNEQFF
TGTGCCAGTAGTATAGACTCACTAGCGGGAGCGTACAATGAGCAGTTCTTC
>TRBV12-3/TRBV12-4|TRBJ1-1|.|.
CASTHRVNTEAFF
TGTGCCAGCACTCACAGGGTGAACACTGAAGCTTTCTTT
>TRBV5-5|TRBJ2-7|.|TRBD2
CASSLVLAGLYEQYF
TGTGCCAGCAGCTTGGTCCTAGCGGGGTTATACGAGCAGTACTTC
>TRBV19|TRBJ2-3|.|.
CASSIVGSQGDTQYF
TGTGCCAGTAGTATAGTCGGGAGCCAGGGAGATACGCAGTATTTT
>TRBV6-4|TRBJ2-2|few|.
CASSQQAAGELFF
TGTGCCAGCAGCCAACAGGCTGCCGGGGAGCTGTTTTTT
>TRBV24-1|TRBJ2-1|medium-sized|TRBD2
CATSDPQLAGGRNEQFF
TGTGCCACCAGTGATCCTCAACTAGCGGGAGGACGCAATGAGCAGTTCTTC
>TRBV5-5|TRBJ1-5|.|.
CASSLASGRYDQPQHF
TGTGCCAGCAGCTTGGCCTCAGGGAGGTACGATCAGCCCCAGCATTTT
>TRBV15|TRBJ2-2|.|.
CATSESTGELFF
TGTGCCACCAGCGAGAGCACCGGGGAGCTGTTTTTT
>TRBV9|TRBJ1-2|few|.
CASSVDLKPTNYGYTF
TGTGCCAGCAGCGTAGACCTGAAACCTACTAACTATGGCTACACCTTC
>TRBV20-1|TRBJ1-2|few|TRBD1
CSARTGYGYTF
TGCAGTGCTAGGACAGGGTACGGCTACACCTTC
>TRBV9|TRBJ2-3|.|TRBD2
CASSLSGPTDTQYF
TGTGCCAGCAGCCTTAGCGGGCCCACAGATACGCAGTATTTT
>TRBV3-1/TRBV3-2|TRBJ2-7|.|.
CASSPEGHYEQYF
TGTGCCAGCAGCCCAGAGGGGCACTACGAGCAGTACTTC
>TRBV19|TRBJ2-1|.|TRBD2
CASMASGGGEQFF
TGTGCCAGTATGGCTAGCGGTGGGGGGGAGCAGTTCTTC
>TRBV5-1|TRBJ2-7|once|TRBD2
CASSPGSGAGLEQYF
TGCGCCAGCAGCCCCGGTAGCGGGGCGGGTCTGGAGCAGTACTTC
>TRBV19|TRBJ2-1|once|TRBD1
CASSINTGGKHEQFF
TGTGCCAGTAGTATCAATACAGGGGGCAAACATGAGCAGTTCTTC
>TRBV10-1|TRBJ2-6|.|TRBD2
CASRAVTSAVSSGANVLTF
TGCGCCAGCCGAGCGGTGACTAGCGCTGTTAGTTCTGGGGCCAACGTCCTGACTTTC
>TRBV19|TRBJ1-1|.|.
CASSIEEGMNTEAFF
TGTGCCAGTAGTATAGAGGAGGGTATGAACACTGAAGCTTTCTTT
>TRBV25-1|TRBJ1-1|.|.
CASGQSGFGTEAFF
TGTGCCAGCGGCCAATCAGGGTTCGGGACTGAAGCTTTCTTT
>TRBV5-1|TRBJ2-2|.|.
CASSLGPRGLITTGELFF
TGCGCCAGCAGCTTGGGTCCGAGGGGGTTGATAACGACCGGGGAGCTGTTTTTT
>TRBV3-1/TRBV3-2|TRBJ1-1|.|.
CASRSRGGRGAFF
TGTGCCAGCAGGTCAAGGGGGGGACGCGGAGCTTTCTTT
>TRBV5-1|TRBJ1-1|.|TRBD1
CASSWRTGGNTEAFF
TGCGCCAGCAGCTGGAGGACAGGGGGGAACACTGAAGCTTTCTTT
>TRBV4-1|TRBJ2-1|.|TRBD1
CASSHAQGYNEQFF
TGCGCCAGCAGCCATGCACAGGGGTACAATGAGCAGTTCTTC
>TRBV29-1|TRBJ1-1|.|.
CSVGVSGTRVGEAFF
TGCAGCGTTGGGGTGAGCGGGACGAGGGTCGGGGAAGCTTTCTTT
>TRBV10-3|TRBJ2-1|few|TRBD2
CAISVAGDEQFF
TGTGCCATCAGTGTAGCGGGGGATGAGCAGTTCTTC
>TRBV7-9|TRBJ1-2|.|TRBD1
CASSLARGTGLGYTF
TGTGCCAGCAGCTTAGCACGGGGGACAGGGCTTGGCTACACCTTC
>TRBV5-4|TRBJ2-3|.|TRBD1
CASSLFATGVADTQYF
TGTGCCAGCAGCTTGTTTGCGACAGGGGTCGCAGATACGCAGTATTTT
>TRBV7-2|TRBJ1-1|.|.
CASRHGGNTEAFF
TGTGCCAGCAGGCACGGAGGGAACACTGAAGCTTTCTTT
>TRBV24-1|TRBJ1-1|.|.
CATSDSGQSVTEAFF
TGTGCCACCAGTGATTCTGGGCAGTCAGTAACTGAAGCTTTCTTT
>TRBV19|TRBJ2-7|.|TRBD1
CASSMVARDSYEQYF
TGTGCCAGTAGTATGGTAGCACGGGACAGCTACGAGCAGTACTTC
>TRBV3-1/TRBV3-2|TRBJ1-2|.|.
CASSQDFTGQYGYTF
TGTGCCAGCAGCCAAGATTTCACAGGGCAATATGGCTACACCTTC
>TRBV10-3|TRBJ1-2|once|.
CAITLAGNGYTF
TGTGCCATCACTTTGGCAGGGAATGGCTACACCTTC
>TRBV7-9|TRBJ2-5|.|TRBD1
CASSLVQGVVETQYF
TGTGCCAGCAGCTTAGTTCAGGGGGTAGTGGAGACCCAGTACTTC
>TRBV4-1|TRBJ1-5|.|TRBD1
CASSQGQVNQPQHF
TGCGCCAGCAGCCAGGGACAGGTCAATCAGCCCCAGCATTTT